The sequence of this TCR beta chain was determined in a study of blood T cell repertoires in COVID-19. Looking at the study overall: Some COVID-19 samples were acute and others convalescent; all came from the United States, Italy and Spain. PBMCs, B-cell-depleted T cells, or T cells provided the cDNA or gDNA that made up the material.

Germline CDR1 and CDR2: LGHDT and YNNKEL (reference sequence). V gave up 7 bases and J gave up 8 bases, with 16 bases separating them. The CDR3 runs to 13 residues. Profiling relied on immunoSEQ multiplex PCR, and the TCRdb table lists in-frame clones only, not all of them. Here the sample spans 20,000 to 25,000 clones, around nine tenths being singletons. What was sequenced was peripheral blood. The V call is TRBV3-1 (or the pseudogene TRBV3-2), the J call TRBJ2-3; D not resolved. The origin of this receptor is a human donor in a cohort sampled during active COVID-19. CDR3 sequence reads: CASTSVDFRTQYF. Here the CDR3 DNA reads TGTGCCAGCACCTCGGTCGACTTTCGTACGCAGTATTTT.